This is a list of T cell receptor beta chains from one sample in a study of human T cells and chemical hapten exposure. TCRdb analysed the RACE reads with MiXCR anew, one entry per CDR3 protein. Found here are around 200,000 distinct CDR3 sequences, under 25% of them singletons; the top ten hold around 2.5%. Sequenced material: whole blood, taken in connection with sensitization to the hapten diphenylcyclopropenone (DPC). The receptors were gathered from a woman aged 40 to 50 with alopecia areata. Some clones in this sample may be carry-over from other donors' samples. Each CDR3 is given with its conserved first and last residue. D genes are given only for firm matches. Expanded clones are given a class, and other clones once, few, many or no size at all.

DNA: TGTGCCAGCAGCCGACTAGCGGGAGGATCAGATACGCAGTATTTT
CDR3: CASSRLAGGSDTQYF
J: TRBJ2-3
V: TRBV3-1
D: TRBD2
size: many

DNA: TGTGCCAGCAGCCAAGAACAGGGGTCCACTGAAGCTTTCTTT
CDR3: CASSQEQGSTEAFF
J: TRBJ1-1
V: TRBV4-2
D: TRBD1
size: few

DNA: TGCAGTGCTAGAGATCCCTCGACAGGGAGGAACACTGAAGCTTTCTTT
CDR3: CSARDPSTGRNTEAFF
J: TRBJ1-1
V: TRBV20-1
D: TRBD1
size: few

DNA: TGTGCCAGCAGCTTAGAGTACGGCGAGCAGTACTTC
CDR3: CASSLEYGEQYF
J: TRBJ2-7
V: TRBV7-8
D: NA
size: NA

DNA: TGTGCCAGTAAAAAACAGGGGAGGGGTTCACCCCTCCACTTT
CDR3: CASKKQGRGSPLHF
J: TRBJ1-6
V: TRBV25-1
D: TRBD1
size: NA

DNA: TGTGCCAGCAGCCGCCCCGGAGGCAGCTCCTACGAGCAGTACTTC
CDR3: CASSRPGGSSYEQYF
J: TRBJ2-7
V: TRBV7-2
D: NA
size: NA

DNA: TGCAGTGCCATGGCCCCCGGGTCCGTCGATCAGCCCCAGCATTTT
CDR3: CSAMAPGSVDQPQHF
J: TRBJ1-5
V: TRBV20-1
D: NA
size: NA

DNA: TGTGCCAGCAGTAAGATGGGAATAGAGCAGTACTTC
CDR3: CASSKMGIEQYF
J: TRBJ2-7
V: TRBV12-3/TRBV12-4
D: NA
size: few

DNA: TGTGCCACCAGCAGAGATGTAATGGAGACCCAGTACTTC
CDR3: CATSRDVMETQYF
J: TRBJ2-5
V: TRBV15
D: NA
size: few

DNA: TGCAGCTCAGGGACAGGGGACTATGGCTACACCTTC
CDR3: CSSGTGDYGYTF
J: TRBJ1-2
V: TRBV29-1
D: TRBD1
size: NA

DNA: TGCAGTGCTACTCCGGCCTTAAGGGCTGAAGCTTTCTTT
CDR3: CSATPALRAEAFF
J: TRBJ1-1
V: TRBV20-1
D: NA
size: few

DNA: TGTGCTAGCAGCTTAGGACCGGGTAACAATGAGCAGTTCTTC
CDR3: CASSLGPGNNEQFF
J: TRBJ2-1
V: TRBV7-7
D: NA
size: few

DNA: TGTGCCAGCAGTTTATGGTCCTCAGGGAACACTGAAGCTTTCTTT
CDR3: CASSLWSSGNTEAFF
J: TRBJ1-1
V: TRBV28
D: NA
size: NA

DNA: TGTGCCAGCAGCTTGGGAGACAGGGGAATTGGCGATGAGCAGTTCTTC
CDR3: CASSLGDRGIGDEQFF
J: TRBJ2-1
V: TRBV11-3
D: TRBD1
size: once

DNA: TGTGCCAGCACTGGGACAGAGAACACCGGGGAGCTGTTTTTT
CDR3: CASTGTENTGELFF
J: TRBJ2-2
V: TRBV9
D: TRBD1
size: few

DNA: TGTGCCAGCAGCCCATGGACAGCCTACTCCTACGAGCAGTACTTC
CDR3: CASSPWTAYSYEQYF
J: TRBJ2-7
V: TRBV7-9
D: NA
size: many